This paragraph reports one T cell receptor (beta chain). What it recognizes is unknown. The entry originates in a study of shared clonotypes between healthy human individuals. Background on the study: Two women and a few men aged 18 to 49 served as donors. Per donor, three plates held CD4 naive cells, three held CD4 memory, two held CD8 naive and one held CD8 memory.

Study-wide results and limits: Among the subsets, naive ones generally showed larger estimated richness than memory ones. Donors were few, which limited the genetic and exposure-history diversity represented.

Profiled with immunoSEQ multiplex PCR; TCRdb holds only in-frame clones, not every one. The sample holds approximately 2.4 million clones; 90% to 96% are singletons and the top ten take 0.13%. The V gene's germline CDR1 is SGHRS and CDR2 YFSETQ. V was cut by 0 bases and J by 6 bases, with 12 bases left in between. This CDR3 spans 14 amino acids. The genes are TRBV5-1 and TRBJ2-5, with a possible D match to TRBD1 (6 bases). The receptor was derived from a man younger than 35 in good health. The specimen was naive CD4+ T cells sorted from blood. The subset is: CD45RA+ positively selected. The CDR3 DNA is TGCGCCAGCAGCTTGGAGGACAGTCAAAAGACCCAGTACTTC. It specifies CASSLEDSQKTQYF.